Presented here are 30 T cell receptor beta chains from one specimen sequenced in a study of T cell changes during pregnancy in multiple sclerosis. TCRdb keeps only in-frame clones here, not all; method: immunoSEQ multiplex PCR. The sample carries over 40,000 clones, 88% recorded once. The specimen comprised peripheral blood, sampled in the first trimester of pregnancy. The receptors derive from a female donor in good health, enrolled as a control in a pregnancy study.

This chain joins TRBV11-2 and TRBJ2-7; the match to TRBD1 covers 12 bases. V lost 3 bases, J lost 5 bases, and 5 bases stayed unmatched. CDR3 length: 15 amino acids. Germline assignment: CDR1 SGHAT and CDR2 FQNNGV. The CDR3 nucleotides read TGTGCCAGCAGCTTTGTCGGGACAGGGGGCGACGAGCAGTACTTC. It encodes CASSFVGTGGDEQYF.

The chain couples TRBV13 to TRBJ1-3; D possibly corresponds to TRBD1 (5 bases). Looked up from germline, CDR1 is PRHDT and CDR2 is FYEKMQ (reference sequence). Trimming took off 2 bases at V and 4 bases at J, with 9 bases between the two ends. The CDR3 has 14 amino acids. CDR3 DNA: TGTGCCAGCAGCTTACTGACAGTAGGAAACACCATATATTTT. This codes for CASSLLTVGNTIYF.

This chain uses TRBV4-2 with TRBJ2-1; D gene ambiguous. There are 16 residues in the CDR3. V lost 0 bases to trimming and J lost 4 bases, with 13 bases between them. Germline CDR1 and CDR2: LGHNA and YNFKEQ. CDR3 in DNA: TGTGCCAGCAGCCAAGAGGCACCTGGCCAATACAATGAGCAGTTCTTC. Protein product: CASSQEAPGQYNEQFF.

This chain uses TRBV7-2 with TRBJ1-1; D might be TRBD1 (6 bases). CDR1 and CDR2 from the germline V gene are SGHTA and FQGNSA. V lost 4 bases and J 1 base, leaving 10 bases between the germline ends. The CDR3 contains 14 residues. The CDR3 DNA reads as TGTGCCAGCAGCTCGCAGACAGGGAACACTGAAGCTTTCTTT. This encodes CASSSQTGNTEAFF.

This clone was detected a few times. Within the sample, other DNA sequences also encode this same CDR3. This sequence joins TRBV18 and TRBJ1-2; D is undetermined. This CDR3 spans 13 amino acids. Looked up from germline, CDR1 is KGHSH and CDR2 is LQKENI. V gave up 3 bases and J gave up 4 bases, with 9 bases separating them. CDR3: CASSPDSSYGYTF. DNA for the CDR3: TGTGCCAGCTCACCTGACTCCTCCTATGGCTACACCTTC.

The V gene is TRBV6-5, the J gene TRBJ1-1; tentative D call: TRBD1 (5 bases). Germline V gives CDR1 MNHEY, CDR2 SVGAGI. There are 14 residues in the CDR3. The V and J ends lost 4 bases and 1 base respectively, with 10 bases between them. As DNA, the CDR3 is TGTGCCAGCAGTTCCTTTACAGGGAACACTGAAGCTTTCTTT. The encoded protein is CASSSFTGNTEAFF.

J is TRBJ2-7 and V is TRBV9; D might be TRBD1 (6 bases). Germline V CDR1 and CDR2: SGDLS, YYNGEE. There are 13 residues in the CDR3. Trimming took 2 bases from V and 6 from J, leaving 12 bases between them. This CDR3 reads CASSVGTTIEQYF. The CDR3 DNA follows: TGTGCCAGCAGCGTCGGGACAACAATCGAGCAGTACTTC.

V usage is TRBV7-8 and J usage is TRBJ2-7; the D is unclear. The V gene's germline CDR1 is SGHVS and CDR2 FQNEAQ. This CDR3 has 14 amino acids. V shed 4 bases and J shed 0 bases, with 10 bases lying between them. The CDR3 here is CASSSSVSSYEQYF. The DNA of the CDR3 is TGTGCCAGCAGCTCGAGTGTTAGCTCCTACGAGCAGTACTTC.

The CDR3 nucleotides are TGTGCCAGCAGCTTACTAGCGGGGGGGCCAGATACGCAGTATTTT. As protein: CASSLLAGGPDTQYF. This rearrangement joins TRBV11-3 to TRBJ2-3; 12 nucleotides match TRBD2. The CDR3 covers 15 residues. The germline V gene has CDR1 SGHNT and CDR2 YENEEA. The trim removed 2 bases at V and 4 bases at J, leaving 1 base unmatched.

Here the CDR3 reads CASSLPGTGGSGGWREAFF. The DNA for the CDR3 is TGTGCCAGCAGTTTACCCGGGACAGGGGGCTCTGGGGGTTGGCGAGAAGCTTTCTTT. The gene calls are TRBV28 and TRBJ1-1; 12 bases align to TRBD1. The CDR3 has 19 amino acids. From germline, CDR1 is MDHEN and CDR2 SYDVKM. V was clipped by 2 bases and J by 8 bases; unmatched bases: 18.

The V call is TRBV13, the J call TRBJ1-5; maybe TRBD1 (5 bases). CDR1 is PRHDT, CDR2 FYEKMQ, per germline (reference sequence). This CDR3 has 13 residues. The V end was cut by 1 base, the J end by 7 bases, with 8 bases between. The CDR3 reads CASSLDGGQPQHF. CDR3 DNA sequence: TGTGCCAGCAGCTTAGATGGGGGGCAGCCCCAGCATTTT.

The V gene is TRBV5-3, the J gene TRBJ2-3; 15 bases are shared with TRBD2. TRBV5-3 is given ORF status, its function remaining uncertain. This CDR3 region has 16 residues. J was trimmed by 8 bases and V by 2 bases; bases with no gene match: 6. The CDR3 sequence is CARSFRTSGGAGTQYF. The CDR3 nucleotides read TGTGCCAGAAGCTTTAGGACTAGCGGGGGGGCTGGTACGCAGTATTTT.

This chain connects TRBV7-2 to TRBJ2-5; D remains unclear. Trimming shortened V by 1 base and J by 2 bases, and 11 bases separated the two germline ends. Germline CDR1 and CDR2: SGHTA and FQGNSA. The CDR3 has 15 residues. The DNA of the CDR3 is TGTGCCAGCAGCTTAGTCGCACGGTCGCAAGAGACCCAGTACTTC. Encoded protein: CASSLVARSQETQYF.

In its sample, this clone was seen a few times. The chain is built from TRBV30 and TRBJ1-1; D may be TRBD1 (5 bases). Trimming pared 3 bases from V and 2 bases from J, leaving 7 bases between. CDR1 and CDR2 from the germline V gene are GTSNPN and SVGIG (reference sequence). This CDR3 comprises 12 residues. The CDR3 loop is CAWRGPNTEAFF. The CDR3 DNA reads TGTGCCTGGAGGGGGCCAAACACTGAAGCTTTCTTT. The full variable domain, in which reference TRBV30 and TRBJ1-1 provide the parts outside the CDR3, is SQTIHQWPATLVQPVGSPLSLECTVEGTSNPNLYWYRQAAGRGLQLLFYSVGIGQISSEVPQNLSASRPQDRQFILSSKKLLLSDSGFYLCAWRGPNTEAFFGQGTRLTVV.

As for this clone: This CDR3 is also generated by other DNA sequences in the sample. The rearrangement links TRBV9 to TRBJ2-1; 7 bases match TRBD2. CDR1 is SGDLS, CDR2 YYNGEE, per germline. After removal of 0 bases from V and 0 bases from J, the junction contained 0 bases not matched to a gene. This CDR3 has 15 residues. CDR3 in DNA: TGTGCCAGCAGCGTAGGCGGGGGCTCCTACAATGAGCAGTTCTTC. Encoded protein: CASSVGGGSYNEQFF.

This chain uses TRBV5-1 with TRBJ2-1; D possibly corresponds to TRBD1 (6 bases). CDR1 and CDR2 from the germline V gene are SGHRS and YFSETQ. V was cut by 3 bases and J by 9 bases, with 22 bases left in between. This CDR3 contains 16 residues. The CDR3 DNA follows: TGCGCCAGCAGCTCTCTGAGTGGACAGTCTAACGGTGAGCAGTTCTTC. Protein: CASSSLSGQSNGEQFF.

This clone has a handful of counts. This chain connects TRBV7-2 to TRBJ2-7, with D possibly TRBD2 on 6 matching bases. The V gene lost 3 bases and the J gene lost 7 bases, with 19 bases spanning the gap. The CDR3 extends over 15 amino acids. Germline V gives CDR1 SGHTA, CDR2 FQGNSA. The CDR3 loop reads CASSFILAPEGEQYF. The CDR3 coding sequence is TGTGCCAGCAGCTTTATACTAGCCCCGGAGGGGGAGCAGTACTTC.

The gene calls are TRBV11-2 and TRBJ1-5; D is undetermined. Trimming shortened V by 1 base and J by 1 base, and 8 bases separated the two germline ends. Per germline, CDR1 SGHAT and CDR2 FQNNGV. The CDR3 runs to 15 residues. In nucleotides, the CDR3 is TGTGCCAGCAGCTTAGCAGGAGGAAGCAATCAGCCCCAGCATTTT. This encodes CASSLAGGSNQPQHF.

The V gene is TRBV2, the J gene TRBJ2-5; D unclear. V was trimmed by 3 bases and J by 1 base, leaving 6 bases between them. Per the germline V gene, CDR1 is SNHLY and CDR2 is FYNNEI. The CDR3 spans 13 residues. The CDR3 coding sequence is TGTGCCAGCAGTGACTCCCTCCAAGAGACCCAGTACTTC. This sequence encodes CASSDSLQETQYF.

The rearrangement joins TRBV4-2 to TRBJ2-3; 10 nucleotides align to TRBD2. Looked up from germline, CDR1 is LGHNA and CDR2 is YNFKEQ. The CDR3 sequence is 16 residues long. V trimming: 0 bases; J trimming: 7 bases; junction bases outside the gene matches: 7. The CDR3 DNA is TGTGCCAGCAGCCAAGAGTCCAGCGGGGGGGCCCATACGCAGTATTTT. Protein product: CASSQESSGGAHTQYF.

The V and J genes are TRBV9 and TRBJ2-1; 7 bases are a match to TRBD1. Germline V CDR1 and CDR2: SGDLS, YYNGEE. This CDR3 has 15 residues. V shed 4 bases, J shed 5 bases, and the junction held 9 bases outside the gene matches. CDR3 amino acids: CASSISGTANNEQFF. CDR3 bases: TGTGCCAGCAGCATTTCCGGGACAGCTAACAATGAGCAGTTCTTC.

DNA of the CDR3: TGTGCCATCGGACCCCGGGACTACAATGAGCAGTTCTTC. Translated: CAIGPRDYNEQFF. The V and J genes are TRBV10-3 and TRBJ2-1; tentative D call: TRBD2 (5 bases). V gave up 8 bases and J gave up 3 bases, with 11 bases separating them. This CDR3 spans 13 amino acids. Germline-derived CDR1 and CDR2 are ENHRY and SYGVKD.

The chain is built from TRBV11-1 and TRBJ1-6, with D possibly TRBD1 on 5 matching bases. Trimming removed 1 base at V and 10 bases at J, with 8 bases between. The V gene's germline CDR1 is SGHAT and CDR2 FQDESV (reference sequence). The CDR3 loop spans 13 amino acids. CDR3 bases: TGTGCCAGCAGCTTAGGGGGCGCATCACCCCTCCACTTT. It translates to CASSLGGASPLHF.

The chain recombines TRBV2 with TRBJ1-2; 8 bases fit TRBD1. Losses at the gene ends were 6 bases for V and 6 bases for J; bases not matched to a gene: 3. The CDR3 is 12 residues long. CDR1 and CDR2 from the germline V gene are SNHLY and FYNNEI. The CDR3 DNA sequence: TGTGCCAGCAGGGGACAGGAAGATGGCTACACCTTC. Protein sequence: CASRGQEDGYTF.

The J gene is TRBJ2-3, the V gene TRBV5-1, with 9 nucleotides matching TRBD1. V lost 0 bases and J lost 4; bases outside the gene matches: 9. Germline V gene lookup returns CDR1 SGHRS and CDR2 YFSETQ. This CDR3 region has 17 residues. The CDR3 is CASSLGLGTGNADTQYF. The CDR3, as DNA: TGCGCCAGCAGCTTGGGTCTGGGGACAGGGAATGCAGATACGCAGTATTTT.

The chain links TRBV27 to TRBJ2-7; 8 nucleotides align to TRBD2. The CDR3 runs to 15 residues. CDR1 MNHEY and CDR2 SMNVEV come from the germline V gene (reference sequence). The trim removed 5 bases at V and 2 bases at J, leaving 8 bases unmatched. CDR3 bases: TGTGCCAGCAGTATACGACTAGCGACGGCCTACGAGCAGTACTTC. Residues: CASSIRLATAYEQYF.

This chain uses TRBV5-1 with TRBJ1-1, with D maybe TRBD1 (6 bases). V was trimmed by 0 bases and J by 5 bases, leaving 14 bases between them. Germline V gene lookup returns CDR1 SGHRS and CDR2 YFSETQ. This CDR3 spans 15 amino acids. CDR3 amino acids: CASSLGGGGGTEAFF. The CDR3 coding sequence is TGCGCCAGCAGCTTGGGTGGCGGGGGCGGAACTGAAGCTTTCTTT.

The chain employs TRBV10-3 and TRBJ1-1; TRBD1 agrees at 10 bases. J was trimmed by 5 bases and V by 11 bases; bases with no gene match: 11. The CDR3 consists of 14 residues. Per the germline V gene, CDR1 is ENHRY and CDR2 is SYGVKD. For the CDR3, the DNA is TGTGCCGCCCTGGGGACAGGGGATCTGACTGAAGCTTTCTTT. Protein: CAALGTGDLTEAFF.

This clone has just a few counts. The chain is built from TRBV5-6 and TRBJ2-1; D call uncertain. The CDR3 runs to 13 residues. CDR1 and CDR2 from the germline V gene are SGHDT and YYEEEE. V was cut by 1 base and J by 8 bases, with 10 bases left in between. CDR3 nucleotide sequence: TGTGCCAGCAGCTTGTCCCGGGTGGATGAGCAGTTCTTC. Translation gives CASSLSRVDEQFF.

The chain uses TRBV4-1 and TRBJ1-1, with a weak D call TRBD1 (5 bases). The CDR3 runs to 15 residues. V lost 6 bases, J lost 1 base, and 15 bases lay in between. CDR1 MGHRA and CDR2 YSYEKL come from the germline V gene. As DNA, the CDR3 is TGCGCCAGCAGTAGCATGGGGCAGGGGAACACTGAAGCTTTCTTT. Its protein is CASSSMGQGNTEAFF.